This TCR beta chain was documented in a study of blood T cell repertoires in COVID-19. Study-level background: The United States, Italy and Spain provided the acute and convalescent COVID-19 samples. PBMCs, B-cell-depleted T cells, or T cells provided the cDNA or gDNA that made up the material.

Trimming removed 2 bases from V and 0 bases from J; junction bases left unmatched: 5. The CDR3 is 16 amino acids. Germline CDR1 is SEHNR and CDR2 is FQNEAQ (reference sequence). Original processing methods: Reference gene primer amplification gave estimated nucleated cell counts. Profiled with immunoSEQ multiplex PCR; TCRdb holds only in-frame clones, not every one. V, J and clone size are taken as reported in that table, and D and trimming were inferred from the DNA itself. This sample has about 35,000 clones, with approximately 87% found just once. This sequence joins TRBV7-9 and TRBJ2-7; 9 bases agree with TRBD1. This TCR was sampled from a man older than 75 with active COVID-19. Material: peripheral blood. The CDR3 DNA is TGTGCCAGCAGCTTAAGAGGGACAGGGAGCTCCTACGAGCAGTACTTC. This translates into CASSLRGTGSSYEQYF.